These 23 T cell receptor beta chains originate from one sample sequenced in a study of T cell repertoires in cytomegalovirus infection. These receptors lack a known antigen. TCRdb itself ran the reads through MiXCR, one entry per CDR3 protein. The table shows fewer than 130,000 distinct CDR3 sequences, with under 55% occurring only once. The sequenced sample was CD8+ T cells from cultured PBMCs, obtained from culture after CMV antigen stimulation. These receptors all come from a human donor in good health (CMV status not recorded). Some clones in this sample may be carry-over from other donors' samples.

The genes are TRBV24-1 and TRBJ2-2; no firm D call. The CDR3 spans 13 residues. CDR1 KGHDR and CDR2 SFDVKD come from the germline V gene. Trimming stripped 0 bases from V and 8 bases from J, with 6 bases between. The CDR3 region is CATSDLLAGELFF. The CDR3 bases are TGTGCCACCAGTGATTTGCTGGCGGGGGAGCTGTTTTTT.

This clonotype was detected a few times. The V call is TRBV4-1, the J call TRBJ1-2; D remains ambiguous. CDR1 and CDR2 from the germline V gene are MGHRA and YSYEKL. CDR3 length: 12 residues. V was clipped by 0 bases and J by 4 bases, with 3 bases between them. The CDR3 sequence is CASSQDGYGYTF. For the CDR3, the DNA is TGCGCCAGCAGCCAAGATGGCTATGGCTACACCTTC.

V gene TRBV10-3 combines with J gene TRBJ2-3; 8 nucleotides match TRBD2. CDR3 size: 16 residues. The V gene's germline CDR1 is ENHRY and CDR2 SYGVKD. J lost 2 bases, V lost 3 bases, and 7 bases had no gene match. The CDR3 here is CAISESSGGATDTQYF. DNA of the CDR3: TGTGCCATCAGTGAATCCAGCGGGGGAGCCACAGATACGCAGTATTTT.

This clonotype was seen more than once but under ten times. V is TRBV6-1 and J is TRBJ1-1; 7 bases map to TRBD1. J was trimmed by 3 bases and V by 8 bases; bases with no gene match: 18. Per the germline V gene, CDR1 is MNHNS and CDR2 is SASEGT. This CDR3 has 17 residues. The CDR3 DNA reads TGTGCCAGCCTCCGGGAGGGAGGGGGCTATGAGGACACTGAAGCTTTCTTT. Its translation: CASLREGGGYEDTEAFF.

The CDR3 coding sequence is TGTGCCAGCAGTGAATATTGGGGACTAGCCGAGACCCAGTACTTC. As protein: CASSEYWGLAETQYF. V is TRBV25-1 and J is TRBJ2-5, with 9 bases that match TRBD2. The CDR3 totals 15 residues. J lost 5 bases, V lost 0 bases, and 4 bases had no gene match. Per the germline V gene, CDR1 is MGHDK and CDR2 is SYGVNS.

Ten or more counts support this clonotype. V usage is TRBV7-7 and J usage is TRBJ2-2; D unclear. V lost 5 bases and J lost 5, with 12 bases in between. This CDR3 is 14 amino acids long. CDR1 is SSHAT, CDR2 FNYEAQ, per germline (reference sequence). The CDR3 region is CASSPSPSTGELFF. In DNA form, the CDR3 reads TGTGCCAGCAGCCCAAGCCCGTCAACCGGGGAGCTGTTTTTT. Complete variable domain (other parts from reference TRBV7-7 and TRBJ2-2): GAGVSQSPRYKVTKRGQDVTLRCDPISSHATLYWYQQALGQGPEFLTYFNYEAQPDKSGLPSDRFSAERPEGSISTLTIQRTEQRDSAMYRCASSPSPSTGELFFGEGSRLTVL.

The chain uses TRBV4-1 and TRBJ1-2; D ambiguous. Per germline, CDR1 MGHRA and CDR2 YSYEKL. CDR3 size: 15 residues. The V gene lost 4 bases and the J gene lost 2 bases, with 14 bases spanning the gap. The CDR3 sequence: CASSPGPLINYGYTF. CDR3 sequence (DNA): TGCGCCAGCAGCCCAGGACCACTTATAAACTATGGCTACACCTTC.

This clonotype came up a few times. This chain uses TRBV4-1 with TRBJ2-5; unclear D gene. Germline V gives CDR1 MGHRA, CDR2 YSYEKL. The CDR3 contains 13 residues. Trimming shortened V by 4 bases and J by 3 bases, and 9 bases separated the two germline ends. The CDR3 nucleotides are TGCGCCAGCAGCCCGGAGTCAGAAGAGACCCAGTACTTC. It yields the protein CASSPESEETQYF.

Here the CDR3 DNA reads TGTGCCAGCAGCGCGGAGGAGTTATTGAACACTGAAGCTTTCTTT. This sequence encodes CASSAEELLNTEAFF. The rearrangement uses TRBV9 and TRBJ1-1; D gene uncertain. In germline, CDR1 is SGDLS, CDR2 YYNGEE. Trimming cost V 3 bases and J 0 bases, with 12 bases left between them. The length of the CDR3 is 15 residues.

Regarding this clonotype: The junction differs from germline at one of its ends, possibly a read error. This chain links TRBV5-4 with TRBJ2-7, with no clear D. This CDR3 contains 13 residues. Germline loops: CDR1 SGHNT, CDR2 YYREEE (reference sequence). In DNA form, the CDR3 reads TGTGCCAGCAGCTTGTTAGCTTCCTCCGAGCAGTACTTC. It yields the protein CASSLLASSEQYF.

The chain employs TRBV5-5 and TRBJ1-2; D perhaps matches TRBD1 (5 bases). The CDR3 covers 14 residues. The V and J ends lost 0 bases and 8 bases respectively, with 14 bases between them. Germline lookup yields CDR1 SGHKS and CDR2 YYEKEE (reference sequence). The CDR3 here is CASSLGGRTWGYTF. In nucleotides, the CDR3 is TGTGCCAGCAGCTTGGGGGGCAGGACGTGGGGCTACACCTTC.

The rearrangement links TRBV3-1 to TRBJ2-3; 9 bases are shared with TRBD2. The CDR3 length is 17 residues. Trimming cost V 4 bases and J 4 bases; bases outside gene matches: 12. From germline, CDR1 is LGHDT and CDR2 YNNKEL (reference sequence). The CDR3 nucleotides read TGTGCCAGCAGCCGGGGGGGACTAGCATCATTGTCAGATACGCAGTATTTT. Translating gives CASSRGGLASLSDTQYF.

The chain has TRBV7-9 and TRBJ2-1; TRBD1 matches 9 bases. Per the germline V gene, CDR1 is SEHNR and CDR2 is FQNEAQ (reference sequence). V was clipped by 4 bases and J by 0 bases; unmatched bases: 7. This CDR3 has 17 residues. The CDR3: CASSSPLTGGSYNEQFF. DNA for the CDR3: TGTGCCAGCAGCTCACCTCTGACAGGGGGCTCCTACAATGAGCAGTTCTTC.

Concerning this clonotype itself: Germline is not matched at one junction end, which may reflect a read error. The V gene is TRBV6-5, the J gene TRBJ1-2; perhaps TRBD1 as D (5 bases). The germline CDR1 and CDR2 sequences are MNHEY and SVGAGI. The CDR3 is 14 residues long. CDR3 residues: CASTYAGGNYGYTF. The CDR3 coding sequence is TGTGCCAGCACTTACGCCGGGGGGAACTATGGCTACACCTTC.

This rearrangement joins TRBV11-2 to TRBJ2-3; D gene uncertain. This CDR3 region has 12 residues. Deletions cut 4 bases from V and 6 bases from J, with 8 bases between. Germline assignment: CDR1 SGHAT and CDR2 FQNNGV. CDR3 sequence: CASSSGLDTQYF. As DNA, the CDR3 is TGTGCCAGCAGCTCAGGTCTGGATACGCAGTATTTT.

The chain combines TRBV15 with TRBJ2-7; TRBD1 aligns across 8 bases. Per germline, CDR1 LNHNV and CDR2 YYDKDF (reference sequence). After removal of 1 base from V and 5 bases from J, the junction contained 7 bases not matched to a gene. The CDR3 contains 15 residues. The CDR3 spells CATSRVLDRDDEQYF. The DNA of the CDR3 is TGTGCCACCAGCAGAGTTTTGGACAGGGACGACGAGCAGTACTTC.

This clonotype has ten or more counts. Here the CDR3 DNA reads TGTGCCAGCAGGGGGACGGGTGACTATGGCTACACCTTC. It encodes CASRGTGDYGYTF. The chain employs TRBV12-3 or TRBV12-4 and TRBJ1-2, with D perhaps matching TRBD1 (5 bases). This CDR3 is 13 amino acids long. Trimming left V 6 bases short and J 3 bases short, with 11 bases between.

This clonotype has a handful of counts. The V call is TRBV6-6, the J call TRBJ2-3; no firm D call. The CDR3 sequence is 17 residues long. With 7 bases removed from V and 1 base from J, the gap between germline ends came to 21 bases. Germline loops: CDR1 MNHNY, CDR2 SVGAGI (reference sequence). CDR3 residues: CASTGRLLGLRTDTQYF. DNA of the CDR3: TGTGCCAGCACCGGCCGGCTGTTGGGGTTGCGCACAGATACGCAGTATTTT.

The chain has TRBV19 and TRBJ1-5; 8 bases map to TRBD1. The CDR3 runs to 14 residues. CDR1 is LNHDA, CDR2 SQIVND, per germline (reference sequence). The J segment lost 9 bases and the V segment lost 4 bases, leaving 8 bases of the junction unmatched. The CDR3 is CASSTGTGFWPQHF. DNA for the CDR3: TGTGCCAGTAGTACCGGGACAGGTTTTTGGCCCCAGCATTTT.

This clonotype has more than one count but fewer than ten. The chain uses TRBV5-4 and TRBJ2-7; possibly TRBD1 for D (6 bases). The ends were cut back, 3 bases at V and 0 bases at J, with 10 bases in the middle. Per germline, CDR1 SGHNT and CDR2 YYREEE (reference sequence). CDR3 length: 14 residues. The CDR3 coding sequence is TGTGCCAGCAGCTCGCAGGGGTCCTCCTACGAGCAGTACTTC. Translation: CASSSQGSSYEQYF.

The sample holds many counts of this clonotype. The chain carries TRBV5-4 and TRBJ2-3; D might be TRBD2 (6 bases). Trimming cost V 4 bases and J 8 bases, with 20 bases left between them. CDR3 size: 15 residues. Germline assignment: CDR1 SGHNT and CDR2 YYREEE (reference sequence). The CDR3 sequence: CASSHSGGPGSTQYF. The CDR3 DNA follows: TGTGCCAGCAGCCATAGTGGAGGGCCGGGGAGTACGCAGTATTTT.

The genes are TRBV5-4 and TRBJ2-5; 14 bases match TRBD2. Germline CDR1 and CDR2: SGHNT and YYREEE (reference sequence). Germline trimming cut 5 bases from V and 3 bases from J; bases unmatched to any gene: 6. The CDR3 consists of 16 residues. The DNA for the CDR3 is TGTGCCAGCAGGACGACTAGCGGGGGGGTTAAAGAGACCCAGTACTTC. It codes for CASRTTSGGVKETQYF.

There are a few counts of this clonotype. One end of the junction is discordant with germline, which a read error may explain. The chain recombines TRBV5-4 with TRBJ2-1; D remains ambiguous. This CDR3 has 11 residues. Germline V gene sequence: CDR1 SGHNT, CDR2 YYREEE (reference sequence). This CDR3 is CASSLVNEQLF. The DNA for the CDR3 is TGTGCCAGCAGCTTAGTAAATGAGCAGCTCTTC.